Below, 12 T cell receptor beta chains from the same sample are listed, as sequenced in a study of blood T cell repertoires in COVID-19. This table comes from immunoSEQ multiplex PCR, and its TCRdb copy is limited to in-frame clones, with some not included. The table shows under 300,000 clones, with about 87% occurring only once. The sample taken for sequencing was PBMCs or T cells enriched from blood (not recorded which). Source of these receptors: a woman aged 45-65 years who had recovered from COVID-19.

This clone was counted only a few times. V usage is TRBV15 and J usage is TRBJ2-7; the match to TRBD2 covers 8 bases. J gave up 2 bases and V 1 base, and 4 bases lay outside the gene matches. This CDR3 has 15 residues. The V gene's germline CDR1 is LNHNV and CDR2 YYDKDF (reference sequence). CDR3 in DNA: TGTGCCACCAGCAGAGGGACGGGAGGGACCTACGAGCAGTACTTC. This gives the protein CATSRGTGGTYEQYF.

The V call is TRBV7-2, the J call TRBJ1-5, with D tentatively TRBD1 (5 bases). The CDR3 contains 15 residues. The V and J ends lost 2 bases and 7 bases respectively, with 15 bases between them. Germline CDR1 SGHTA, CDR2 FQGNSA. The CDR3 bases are TGTGCCAGCAGCTTAATAGGGGAGGTCGGACAGCCCCAGCATTTT. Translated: CASSLIGEVGQPQHF. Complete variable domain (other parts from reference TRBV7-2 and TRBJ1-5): GAGVSQSPSNKVTEKGKDVELRCDPISGHTALYWYRQSLGQGLEFLIYFQGNSAPDKSGLPSDRFSAERTGGSVSTLTIQRTQQEDSAVYLCASSLIGEVGQPQHFGDGTRLSIL.

CDR3 DNA: TGTGCCAGCTCAAGAGGACAGGGGGAAGGCTACACCTTC. Translation: CASSRGQGEGYTF. This chain links TRBV18 with TRBJ1-2; 10 positions agree with TRBD1. The V segment lost 5 bases and the J segment 8 bases; nucleotides outside the gene matches: 5. CDR3 length: 13 residues. Germline V lookup: CDR1 KGHSH, CDR2 LQKENI.

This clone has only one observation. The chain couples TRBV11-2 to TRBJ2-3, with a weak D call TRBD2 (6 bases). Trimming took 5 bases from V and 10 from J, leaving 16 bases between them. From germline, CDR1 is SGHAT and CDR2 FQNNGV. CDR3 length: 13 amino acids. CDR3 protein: CASSQGGSGPQYF. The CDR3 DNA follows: TGTGCCAGCAGCCAGGGAGGCAGCGGGCCGCAGTATTTT.

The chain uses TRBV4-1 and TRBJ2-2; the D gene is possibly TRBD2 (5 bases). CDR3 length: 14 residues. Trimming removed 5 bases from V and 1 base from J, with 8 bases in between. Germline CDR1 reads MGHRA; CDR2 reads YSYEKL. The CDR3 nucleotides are TGCGCCAGCAGCAGAGGAGGGAACACCGGGGAGCTGTTTTTT. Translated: CASSRGGNTGELFF.

CDR3 in amino acids: CSAGAGSGSIHEQYF. As DNA, the CDR3 is TGCAGTGCTGGTGCCGGAAGCGGGAGCATCCACGAGCAGTACTTC. This chain connects TRBV20-1 to TRBJ2-7, with TRBD2 identical over 8 bases. The CDR3 is 15 residues long. The germline V gene has CDR1 DFQATT and CDR2 SNEGSKA (reference sequence). J was trimmed by 5 bases and V by 5 bases; bases with no gene match: 14.

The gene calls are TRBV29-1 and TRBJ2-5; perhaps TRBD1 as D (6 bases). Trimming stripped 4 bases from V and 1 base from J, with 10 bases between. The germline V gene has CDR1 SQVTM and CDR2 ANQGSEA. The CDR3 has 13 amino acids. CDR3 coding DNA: TGCAGCGTTGCTGGGGGCCTCCAAGAGACCCAGTACTTC. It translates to CSVAGGLQETQYF.

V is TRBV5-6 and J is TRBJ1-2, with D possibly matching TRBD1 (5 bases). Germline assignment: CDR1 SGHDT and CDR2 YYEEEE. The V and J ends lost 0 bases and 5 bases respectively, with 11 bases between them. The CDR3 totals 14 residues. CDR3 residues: CASSLAVRDYGYTF. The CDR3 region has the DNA TGTGCCAGCAGCTTGGCGGTCAGGGATTATGGCTACACCTTC.

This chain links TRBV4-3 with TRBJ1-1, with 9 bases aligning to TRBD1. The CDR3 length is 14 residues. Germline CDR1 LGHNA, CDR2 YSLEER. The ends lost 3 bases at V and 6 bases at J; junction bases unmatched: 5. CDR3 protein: CASSHGTGRAEAFF. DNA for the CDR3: TGCGCCAGCAGCCACGGGACAGGGAGGGCTGAAGCTTTCTTT.

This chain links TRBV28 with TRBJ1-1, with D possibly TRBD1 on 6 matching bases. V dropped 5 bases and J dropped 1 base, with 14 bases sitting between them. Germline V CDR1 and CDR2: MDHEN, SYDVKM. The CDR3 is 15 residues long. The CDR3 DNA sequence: TGTGCCAGCAGTCCCGGACAGACGGGGAACACTGAAGCTTTCTTT. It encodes CASSPGQTGNTEAFF.

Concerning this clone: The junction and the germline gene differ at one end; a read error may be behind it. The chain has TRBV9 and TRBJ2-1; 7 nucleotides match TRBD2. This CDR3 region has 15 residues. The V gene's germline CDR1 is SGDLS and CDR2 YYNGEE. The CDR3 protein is CASSEIGGTYSEQFF. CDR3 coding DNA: TGTGCCAGCAGCGAGATCGGGGGGACGTACAGTGAGCAGTTCTTC.

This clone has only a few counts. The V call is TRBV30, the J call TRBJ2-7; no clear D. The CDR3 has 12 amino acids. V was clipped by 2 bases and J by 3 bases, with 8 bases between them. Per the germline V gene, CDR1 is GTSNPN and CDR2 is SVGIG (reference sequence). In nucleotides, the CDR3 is TGTGCCTGGAGTCCCGGTCGCTACGAGCAGTACTTC. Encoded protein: CAWSPGRYEQYF.